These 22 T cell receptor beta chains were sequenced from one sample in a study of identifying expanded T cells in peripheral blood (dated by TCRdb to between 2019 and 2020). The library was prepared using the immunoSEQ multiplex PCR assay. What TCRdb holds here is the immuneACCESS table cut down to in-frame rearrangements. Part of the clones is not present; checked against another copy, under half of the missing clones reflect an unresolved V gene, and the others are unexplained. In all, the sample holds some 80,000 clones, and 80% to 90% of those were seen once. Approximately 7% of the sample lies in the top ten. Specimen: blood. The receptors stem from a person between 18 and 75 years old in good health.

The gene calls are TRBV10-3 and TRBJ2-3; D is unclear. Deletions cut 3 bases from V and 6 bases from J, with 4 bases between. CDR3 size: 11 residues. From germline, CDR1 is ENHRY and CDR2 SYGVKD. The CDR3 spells CAISEQDTQYF. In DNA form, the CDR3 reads TGTGCCATCAGTGAACAGGATACGCAGTATTTT.

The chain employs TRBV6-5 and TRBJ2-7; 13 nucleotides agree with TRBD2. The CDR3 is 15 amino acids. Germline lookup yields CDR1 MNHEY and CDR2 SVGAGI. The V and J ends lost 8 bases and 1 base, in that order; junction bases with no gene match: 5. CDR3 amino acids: CASGGTSGISYEQYF. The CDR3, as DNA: TGTGCCAGCGGGGGGACTAGCGGGATATCCTACGAGCAGTACTTC.

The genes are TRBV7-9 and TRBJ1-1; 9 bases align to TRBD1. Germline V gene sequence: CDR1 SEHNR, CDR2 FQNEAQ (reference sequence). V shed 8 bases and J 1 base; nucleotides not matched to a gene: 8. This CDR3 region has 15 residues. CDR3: CASSSRTGANTEAFF. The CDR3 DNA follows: TGTGCCAGCTCATCTCGGACAGGGGCGAACACTGAAGCTTTCTTT.

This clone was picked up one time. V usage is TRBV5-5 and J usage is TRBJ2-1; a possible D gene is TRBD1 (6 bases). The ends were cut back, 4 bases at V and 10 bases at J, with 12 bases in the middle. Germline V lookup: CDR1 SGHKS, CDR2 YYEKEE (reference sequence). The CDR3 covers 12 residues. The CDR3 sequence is CASSAQGIEQFF. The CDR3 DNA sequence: TGTGCCAGCAGCGCTCAGGGGATAGAGCAGTTCTTC.

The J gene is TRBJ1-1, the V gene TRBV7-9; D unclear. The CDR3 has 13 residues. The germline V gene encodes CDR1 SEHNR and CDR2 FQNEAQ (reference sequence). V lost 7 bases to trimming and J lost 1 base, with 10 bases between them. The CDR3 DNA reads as TGTGCCAGCATAACCACGGGGAACACTGAAGCTTTCTTT. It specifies CASITTGNTEAFF.

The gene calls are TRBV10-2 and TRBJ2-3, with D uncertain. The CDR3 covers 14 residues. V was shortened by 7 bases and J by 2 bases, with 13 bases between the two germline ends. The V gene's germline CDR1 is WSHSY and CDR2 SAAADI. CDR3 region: CASMRGLSTDTQYF. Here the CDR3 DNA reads TGCGCCAGCATGAGAGGATTGTCCACAGATACGCAGTATTTT.

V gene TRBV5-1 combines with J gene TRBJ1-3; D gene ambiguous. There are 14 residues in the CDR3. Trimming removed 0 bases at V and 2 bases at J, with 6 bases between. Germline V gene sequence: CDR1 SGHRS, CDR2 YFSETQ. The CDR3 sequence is CASSLVGTGNTIYF. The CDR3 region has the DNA TGCGCCAGCAGCTTGGTTGGGACTGGAAACACCATATATTTT.

CDR3 nucleotide sequence: TGTGCCTGGGGAGGACAGGGGGCGGCTCCGCGTGAGCAGTACTTC. This encodes CAWGGQGAAPREQYF. V usage is TRBV30 and J usage is TRBJ2-7; 11 bases are shared with TRBD1. V trimming: 5 bases; J trimming: 7 bases; junction bases outside the gene matches: 13. CDR3 length: 15 residues. Germline values: CDR1 GTSNPN, CDR2 SVGIG (reference sequence). Looking up the rest from reference TRBV30 and TRBJ2-7 gives the full variable domain: SQTIHQWPATLVQPVGSPLSLECTVEGTSNPNLYWYRQAAGRGLQLLFYSVGIGQISSEVPQNLSASRPQDRQFILSSKKLLLSDSGFYLCAWGGQGAAPREQYFGPGTRLTVT.

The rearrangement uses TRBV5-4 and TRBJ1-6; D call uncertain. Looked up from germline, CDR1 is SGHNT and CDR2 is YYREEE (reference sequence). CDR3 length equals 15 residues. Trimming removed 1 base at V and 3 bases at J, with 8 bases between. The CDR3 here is CASSLTQNYNSPLHF. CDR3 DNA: TGTGCCAGCAGCTTGACTCAAAACTATAATTCACCCCTCCACTTT.

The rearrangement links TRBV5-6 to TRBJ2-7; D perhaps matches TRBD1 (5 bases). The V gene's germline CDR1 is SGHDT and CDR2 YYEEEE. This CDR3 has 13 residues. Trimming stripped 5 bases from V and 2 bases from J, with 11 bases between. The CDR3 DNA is TGTGCCAGCAGTCGACAGACTGCCTACGAGCAGTACTTC. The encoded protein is CASSRQTAYEQYF.

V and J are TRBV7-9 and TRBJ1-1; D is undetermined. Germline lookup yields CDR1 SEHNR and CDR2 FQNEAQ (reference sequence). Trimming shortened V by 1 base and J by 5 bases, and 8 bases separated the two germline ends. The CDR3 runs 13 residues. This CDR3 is CASSLDQSTEAFF. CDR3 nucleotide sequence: TGTGCCAGCAGCTTAGACCAGAGTACTGAAGCTTTCTTT.

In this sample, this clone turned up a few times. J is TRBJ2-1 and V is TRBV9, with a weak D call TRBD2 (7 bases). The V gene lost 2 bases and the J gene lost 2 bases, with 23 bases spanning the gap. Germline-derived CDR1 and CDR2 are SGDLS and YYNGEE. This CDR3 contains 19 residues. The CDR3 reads CASSVLEGGFGGPYNEQFF. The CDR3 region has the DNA TGTGCCAGCAGCGTCCTAGAGGGAGGTTTCGGGGGGCCCTACAATGAGCAGTTCTTC.

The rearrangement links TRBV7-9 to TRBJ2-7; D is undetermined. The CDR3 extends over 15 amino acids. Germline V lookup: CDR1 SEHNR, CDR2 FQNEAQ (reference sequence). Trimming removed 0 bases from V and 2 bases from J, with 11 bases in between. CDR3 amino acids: CASSLAGISPYEQYF. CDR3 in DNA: TGTGCCAGCAGCTTAGCAGGGATCTCCCCCTACGAGCAGTACTTC.

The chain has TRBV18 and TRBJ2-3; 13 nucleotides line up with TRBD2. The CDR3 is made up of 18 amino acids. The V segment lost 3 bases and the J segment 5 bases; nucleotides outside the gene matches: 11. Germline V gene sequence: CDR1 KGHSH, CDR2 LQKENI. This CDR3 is CASSPPGLAGSSGDTQYF. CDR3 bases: TGTGCCAGCTCACCCCCGGGACTAGCGGGGTCATCGGGAGATACGCAGTATTTT.

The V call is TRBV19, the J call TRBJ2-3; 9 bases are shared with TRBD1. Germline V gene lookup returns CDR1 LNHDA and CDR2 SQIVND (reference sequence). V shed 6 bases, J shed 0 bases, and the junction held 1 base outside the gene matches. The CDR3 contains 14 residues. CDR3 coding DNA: TGTGCCAGTAGGGACAGGGGTAGCACAGATACGCAGTATTTT. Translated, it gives CASRDRGSTDTQYF.

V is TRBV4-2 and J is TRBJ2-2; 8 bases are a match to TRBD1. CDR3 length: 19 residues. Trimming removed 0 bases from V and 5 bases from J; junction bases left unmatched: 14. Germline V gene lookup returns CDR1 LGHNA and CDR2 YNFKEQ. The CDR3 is CASSQDRRQGPIRTGELFF. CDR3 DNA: TGTGCCAGCAGCCAAGATCGGAGACAGGGGCCAATCAGGACCGGGGAGCTGTTTTTT.

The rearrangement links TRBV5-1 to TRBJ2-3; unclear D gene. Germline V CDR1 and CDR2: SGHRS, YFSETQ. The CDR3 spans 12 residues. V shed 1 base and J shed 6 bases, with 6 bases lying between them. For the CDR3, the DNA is TGCGCCAGCAGCTTGTATGGGGATACGCAGTATTTT. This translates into CASSLYGDTQYF.

The CDR3 loop is CASSLISPSGPSSYNEQFF. The CDR3 DNA is TGCGCCAGCAGCTTGATAAGCCCCAGCGGGCCGAGCTCCTACAATGAGCAGTTCTTC. The chain links TRBV5-1 to TRBJ2-1; TRBD2 is a possible D gene (6 bases). The CDR3 loop spans 19 amino acids. V lost 1 base and J 0 bases, leaving 20 bases between the germline ends. CDR1 is SGHRS and CDR2 is YFSETQ in the germline V gene.

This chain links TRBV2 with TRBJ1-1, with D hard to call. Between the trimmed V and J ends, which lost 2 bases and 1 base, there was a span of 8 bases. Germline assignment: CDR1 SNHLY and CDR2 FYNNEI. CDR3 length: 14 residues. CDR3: CASSEMEGNTEAFF. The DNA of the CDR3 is TGTGCCAGCAGTGAAATGGAGGGGAACACTGAAGCTTTCTTT.

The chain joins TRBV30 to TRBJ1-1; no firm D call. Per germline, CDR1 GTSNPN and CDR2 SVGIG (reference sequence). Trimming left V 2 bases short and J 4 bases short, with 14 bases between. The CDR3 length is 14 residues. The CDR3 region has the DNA TGTGCCTGGAGTAGGGCGACATGGGGCACTGAAGCTTTCTTT. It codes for CAWSRATWGTEAFF.

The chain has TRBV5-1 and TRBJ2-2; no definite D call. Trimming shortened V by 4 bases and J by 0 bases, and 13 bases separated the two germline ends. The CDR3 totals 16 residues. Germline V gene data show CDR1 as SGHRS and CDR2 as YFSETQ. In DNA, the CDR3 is TGCGCCAGCAGCCCGTTAGGAGAGTCGAACACCGGGGAGCTGTTTTTT. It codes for CASSPLGESNTGELFF.

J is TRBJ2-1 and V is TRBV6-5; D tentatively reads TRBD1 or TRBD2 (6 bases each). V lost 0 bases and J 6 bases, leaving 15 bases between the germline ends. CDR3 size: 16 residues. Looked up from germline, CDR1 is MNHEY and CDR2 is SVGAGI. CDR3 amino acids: CASSYSGGQGSNEQFF. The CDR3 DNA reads TGTGCCAGCAGTTACTCGGGGGGCCAGGGCAGCAATGAGCAGTTCTTC.